The 7 T cell receptor beta chains given below trace back to one sample, sequenced in a study of T-cell reconstitution after alpha-beta-depleted transplantation in children. Unique molecular identifiers were used to barcode this TCRbeta library. From the PCR reads, TCRdb called clonotypes with MiXCR, one entry per CDR3 protein. The profile shows 170,000 or so distinct CDR3 sequences, over 5.5% of them singletons. Source: PBMCs from the stem cell graft donor, taken from the stem cell graft. These receptors all stem from a human donor who donated a stem cell graft to a child with Wiskott-Aldrich syndrome.

This clonotype was found many times. This rearrangement joins TRBV6-5 to TRBJ1-4; 7 bases fit TRBD1. CDR3 length equals 14 residues. Germline V CDR1 and CDR2: MNHEY, SVGAGI. The V segment lost 8 bases and the J segment 5 bases; nucleotides outside the gene matches: 8. CDR3 nucleotide sequence: TGTGCCAGCGGACCGGGACAGTTAAATGAAAAACTGTTTTTT. It specifies CASGPGQLNEKLFF.

This clonotype has ten or more counts. The chain recombines TRBV29-1 with TRBJ2-7; D uncertain. The CDR3 is 12 amino acids. V was cut by 2 bases and J by 4 bases, with 9 bases left in between. Germline V lookup: CDR1 SQVTM, CDR2 ANQGSEA. CDR3 sequence reads: CSVENPPYEQYF. The DNA of the CDR3 is TGCAGCGTTGAAAACCCCCCATACGAGCAGTACTTC.

This clonotype has a count of ten or more. The chain couples TRBV7-6 to TRBJ2-7; 7 positions match TRBD2. The CDR3 contains 16 residues. CDR1 SGHVS and CDR2 FNYEAQ come from the germline V gene. With 1 base clipped from V and 5 bases from J, the junction kept 11 bases outside the gene matches. CDR3 amino acids: CASSLVETSPDNEQYF. CDR3 coding DNA: TGTGCCAGCAGCTTAGTGGAGACTAGCCCTGACAACGAGCAGTACTTC.

This clonotype was seen many times. This chain joins TRBV7-2 and TRBJ1-1; D not certain. The V end was cut by 3 bases, the J end by 1 base, with 6 bases between. The CDR3 covers 13 residues. Germline V gene data show CDR1 as SGHTA and CDR2 as FQGNSA. The CDR3 bases are TGTGCCAGCAGCTTCCAAGAGAACACTGAAGCTTTCTTT. As protein: CASSFQENTEAFF.

In its sample, this clonotype was seen many times. The rearrangement links TRBV4-1 to TRBJ2-1, with 10 nucleotides matching TRBD1. The V segment lost 2 bases and the J segment 3 bases; nucleotides outside the gene matches: 4. The germline V gene has CDR1 MGHRA and CDR2 YSYEKL. There are 16 residues in the CDR3. CDR3 DNA: TGCGCCAGCAGCCAACTCGGGACAGGGGACTACAATGAGCAGTTCTTC. Translated: CASSQLGTGDYNEQFF.

This clonotype was seen at least ten times. The V gene is TRBV5-1, the J gene TRBJ2-1, with TRBD2 identical over 9 bases. CDR3 length: 19 residues. Germline V gene sequence: CDR1 SGHRS, CDR2 YFSETQ. The V segment lost 4 bases and the J segment 1 base; nucleotides outside the gene matches: 15. The CDR3 here is CASSPSVGGRARSYNEQFF. CDR3 bases: TGCGCCAGCAGCCCCAGCGTTGGCGGGAGGGCCCGGTCCTACAATGAGCAGTTCTTC.

The table lists this clonotype with many counts. This rearrangement joins TRBV6-2 or TRBV6-3 to TRBJ2-7; 8 nucleotides align to TRBD1. V lost 10 bases to trimming and J lost 5 bases; unmatched junction nucleotides: 13. The CDR3 consists of 14 residues. CDR1 and CDR2 from the germline V gene are MNHEY and SVGEGT. The CDR3 DNA reads as TGTGCCACCCTGAAACAGGGGGTTGCCAACGAGCAGTACTTC. This translates into CATLKQGVANEQYF.